This passage covers 18 T cell receptor beta chains from one sample sequenced in a study of radiotherapy plus CTLA-4 blockade in lung cancer (dated by TCRdb to 2016 to 2018). The library relied on the immunoSEQ multiplex PCR assay. The immuneACCESS repertoire file appears here via TCRdb, limited to in-frame rearrangements. These files lack a portion of the clones; in checked studies, under half of the deficit traces to unresolved V genes, and the cause of the others is not known. Recorded for this sample are roughly 90,000 clones; approximately 79% of them occurred a single time. The top ten clonotypes cover more than 12% of the sample. This material consisted of peripheral blood, taken from a patient treated with radiotherapy plus ipilimumab. All receptors derive from a human donor with non-small cell lung cancer that progressed on radiotherapy plus ipilimumab.

In its sample, this clone was seen once. The chain joins TRBV6-4 to TRBJ2-7, with 8 bases that match TRBD2. V gave up 2 bases and J gave up 1 base; unmatched junction bases: 7. The CDR3 is 16 amino acids. CDR1 is MRHNA, CDR2 SNTAGT, per germline. The CDR3 spells CASSDPPSGFSYEQYF. The CDR3 DNA follows: TGTGCCAGCAGTGACCCCCCTAGCGGGTTTTCCTACGAGCAGTACTTC.

The V gene is TRBV5-1, the J gene TRBJ1-2; D may be TRBD1 (5 bases). V was pared by 5 bases and J by 5 bases, with 16 bases between. CDR1 is SGHRS, CDR2 YFSETQ, per germline. CDR3 length: 14 amino acids. CDR3 sequence: CASRVPRGGYGYTF. CDR3 in DNA: TGCGCCAGCAGGGTCCCTCGGGGGGGGTATGGCTACACCTTC.

V is TRBV5-1 and J is TRBJ1-2, with D tentatively TRBD1 (5 bases). With 4 bases removed from V and 7 bases from J, the gap between germline ends came to 17 bases. This CDR3 has 14 residues. CDR1 is SGHRS and CDR2 is YFSETQ in the germline V gene. The CDR3 reads CASSLGEGLGGYTF. CDR3 DNA: TGCGCCAGCAGCCTGGGTGAGGGGCTGGGTGGCTACACCTTC.

V is TRBV9 and J is TRBJ2-1, with 9 bases that match TRBD2. J was trimmed by 5 bases and V by 4 bases; bases with no gene match: 7. The V gene's germline CDR1 is SGDLS and CDR2 YYNGEE. The CDR3 contains 15 residues. DNA of the CDR3: TGTGCCAGCAGCCGCGGGCTAGCGGGGAACAATGAGCAGTTCTTC. Translation gives CASSRGLAGNNEQFF.

This clone was seen just once. The V gene is TRBV5-5, the J gene TRBJ1-1; tentatively, D is TRBD1 (6 bases). The V end lost 0 bases, the J end lost 8 bases, and 14 bases lay between the germline ends. The germline CDR1 and CDR2 sequences are SGHKS and YYEKEE (reference sequence). This CDR3 region has 14 residues. This CDR3 is CASSLERQAFEAFF. The CDR3 DNA reads as TGTGCCAGCAGCTTGGAACGACAGGCTTTCGAAGCTTTCTTT.

The rearrangement uses TRBV6-6 and TRBJ1-3; no reliable D call. CDR1 and CDR2 from the germline V gene are MNHNY and SVGAGI (reference sequence). CDR3 length equals 11 residues. Deletions cut 4 bases from V and 4 bases from J, with 2 bases between. The CDR3 loop is CASSLGNTIYF. CDR3 sequence (DNA): TGTGCCAGCAGTTTAGGAAACACCATATATTTT.

The chain combines TRBV5-1 with TRBJ1-1; no clear D. Deletions cut 0 bases from V and 0 bases from J, with 6 bases between. The CDR3 contains 14 residues. Germline V CDR1 and CDR2: SGHRS, YFSETQ. The CDR3 protein is CASSLAAMNTEAFF. For the CDR3, the DNA is TGCGCCAGCAGCTTGGCGGCCATGAACACTGAAGCTTTCTTT.

The J gene is TRBJ2-1, the V gene TRBV7-6; 8 bases align to TRBD2. This CDR3 has 16 residues. Germline V gives CDR1 SGHVS, CDR2 FNYEAQ. Trimming at V came to 5 bases and at J to 0 bases, leaving 6 bases not matched to a gene. The CDR3 loop is CASSPPGGGSYNEQFF. In nucleotides, the CDR3 is TGTGCCAGCAGCCCGCCGGGAGGGGGCTCCTACAATGAGCAGTTCTTC. Full variable domain (rest looked up from reference TRBV7-6 and TRBJ2-1): GAGVSQSPRYKVTKRGQDVALRCDPISGHVSLYWYRQALGQGPEFLTYFNYEAQQDKSGLPNDRFSAERPEGSISTLTIQRTEQRDSAMYRCASSPPGGGSYNEQFFGPGTRLTVL.

CDR3 coding DNA: TGCGCCAGCAGCGCGGGACGGTTGGGGGACAATGAGCAGTTCTTC. Translating gives CASSAGRLGDNEQFF. This chain joins TRBV5-1 and TRBJ2-1; D might be TRBD2 (6 bases). Trimming pared 4 bases from V and 5 bases from J, leaving 16 bases between. Looked up from germline, CDR1 is SGHRS and CDR2 is YFSETQ. The CDR3 runs 15 residues.

This rearrangement joins TRBV7-3 to TRBJ2-1; 13 bases line up with TRBD2. V gave up 5 bases and J gave up 4 bases; unmatched junction bases: 2. This CDR3 is built from 15 residues. The germline V gene has CDR1 SGHTA and CDR2 FQGTGA. The CDR3 reads CASSRTSGGYNEQFF. For the CDR3, the DNA is TGTGCCAGCAGCCGGACTAGCGGGGGATACAATGAGCAGTTCTTC.

This clone appeared a few times. This chain connects TRBV28 to TRBJ2-1; 7 bases fit TRBD1. The CDR3 is 15 residues long. Germline V CDR1 and CDR2: MDHEN, SYDVKM. V was clipped by 6 bases and J by 0 bases; unmatched bases: 5. The CDR3 DNA reads TGTGCCAGCAGCCCCGGGACAGACTCCTACAATGAGCAGTTCTTC. This codes for CASSPGTDSYNEQFF.

J is TRBJ2-1 and V is TRBV14, with TRBD2 identical over 12 bases. This CDR3 contains 15 residues. Germline V lookup: CDR1 SGHDN, CDR2 FVKESK. V lost 3 bases to trimming and J lost 6 bases; unmatched junction nucleotides: 3. In nucleotides, the CDR3 is TGTGCCAGCAGCCACGGACTAGCGGGACCCAATGAGCAGTTCTTC. As protein: CASSHGLAGPNEQFF.

The chain recombines TRBV19 with TRBJ2-1; D tentatively fits TRBD1 or TRBD2 (5 bases each). Germline assignment: CDR1 LNHDA and CDR2 SQIVND (reference sequence). The CDR3 length is 13 residues. V lost 7 bases and J 8 bases, leaving 15 bases between the germline ends. The DNA of the CDR3 is TGTGCCAGTATACCCGGGGACGGTGATGAGCAGTTCTTC. It specifies CASIPGDGDEQFF.

The V gene is TRBV5-4, the J gene TRBJ2-3; tentatively, D is TRBD1 or TRBD2 (5 bases each). Trimming pared 4 bases from V and 2 bases from J, leaving 11 bases between. The CDR3 runs 14 residues. CDR1 and CDR2 from the germline V gene are SGHNT and YYREEE (reference sequence). The CDR3: CASSMGRSTDTQYF. Written as DNA, the CDR3 is TGTGCCAGCAGCATGGGACGGTCCACAGATACGCAGTATTTT.

The rearrangement joins TRBV5-1 to TRBJ2-2; 7 bases are shared with TRBD1. Germline-derived CDR1 and CDR2 are SGHRS and YFSETQ. This CDR3 spans 14 amino acids. V was clipped by 0 bases and J by 5 bases; unmatched bases: 1. CDR3 nucleotides: TGCGCCAGCAGCTTGGACAGGGGAACCGGGGAGCTGTTTTTT. Its translation: CASSLDRGTGELFF.

This chain connects TRBV6-1 to TRBJ1-1; 7 bases are shared with TRBD1. V was clipped by 5 bases and J by 2 bases; unmatched bases: 8. The germline V gene has CDR1 MNHNS and CDR2 SASEGT. This CDR3 is 15 amino acids long. The CDR3 reads CASSPAGTENTEAFF. The CDR3 nucleotides read TGTGCCAGCAGTCCAGCCGGGACAGAAAACACTGAAGCTTTCTTT.

This chain links TRBV9 with TRBJ2-2; 9 bases align to TRBD2. CDR3 size: 17 residues. V was pared by 3 bases and J by 0 bases, with 6 bases of the junction left unmatched. Germline V lookup: CDR1 SGDLS, CDR2 YYNGEE. CDR3 nucleotides: TGTGCCAGCAGCGGCACAGCGGGAGGAGCGAACACCGGGGAGCTGTTTTTT. Encoded protein: CASSGTAGGANTGELFF.

This clone showed up just a few times. The chain joins TRBV7-9 to TRBJ1-2, with D tentatively TRBD1 (5 bases). Germline V CDR1 and CDR2: SEHNR, FQNEAQ (reference sequence). Trimming took off 2 bases at V and 7 bases at J, with 14 bases between the two ends. The CDR3 is made up of 14 amino acids. CDR3 amino acids: CASSLIDARVGYTF. CDR3 coding DNA: TGTGCCAGCAGCTTAATCGACGCCAGGGTTGGCTACACCTTC.